This T cell receptor (beta chain) was observed in a study of T cells after yellow fever vaccination. This clonotype was picked up many times. Via MiXCR, TCRdb re-called the 5' RACE reads, giving one row per CDR3 protein. The data show tens of thousands of distinct CDR3 sequences, under 12% seen once. V lost 6 bases and J lost 4, with 12 bases in between. Per the germline V gene, CDR1 is DFQATT and CDR2 is SNEGSKA (reference sequence). The CDR3 totals 12 residues. This clonotype originated in a man between 18 and 35 years old who received the YFV17D yellow fever vaccine. The V and J genes are TRBV20-1 and TRBJ1-2; the D gene is possibly TRBD1 (6 bases). The material sequenced was PBMCs, either bulk or a sorted T-cell subset (CD4+, CD8+, memory, or dextramer-sorted; not recorded which), taken more than 13 days after the first yellow fever vaccination. The CDR3 reads CSATDRFYGYTF. The CDR3 nucleotides read TGCAGTGCCACCGACAGGTTCTATGGCTACACCTTC.